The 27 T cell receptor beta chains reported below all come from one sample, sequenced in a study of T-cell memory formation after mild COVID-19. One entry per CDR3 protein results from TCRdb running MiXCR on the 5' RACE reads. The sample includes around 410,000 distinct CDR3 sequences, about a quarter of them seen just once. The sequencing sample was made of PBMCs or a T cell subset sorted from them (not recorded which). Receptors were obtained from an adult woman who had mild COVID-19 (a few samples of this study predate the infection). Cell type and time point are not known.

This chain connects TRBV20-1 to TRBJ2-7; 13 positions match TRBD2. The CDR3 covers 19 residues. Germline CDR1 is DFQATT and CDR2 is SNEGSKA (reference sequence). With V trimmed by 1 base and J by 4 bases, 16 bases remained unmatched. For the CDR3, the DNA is TGCAGTGCTAGAGGGCCCGGGACCCATCGGACTAGCGGGGGTTACGAGCAGTACTTC. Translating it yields CSARGPGTHRTSGGYEQYF.

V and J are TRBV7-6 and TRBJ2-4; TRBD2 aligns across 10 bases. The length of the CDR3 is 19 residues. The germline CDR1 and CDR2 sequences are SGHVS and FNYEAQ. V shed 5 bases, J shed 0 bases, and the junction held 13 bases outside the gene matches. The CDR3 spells CASSHRLAGANLAKNIQYF. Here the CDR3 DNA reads TGTGCCAGCAGCCACCGACTAGCGGGCGCAAACTTAGCCAAAAACATTCAGTACTTC.

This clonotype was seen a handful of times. CDR3 sequence: CASSFHAETQYF. The CDR3 DNA follows: TGTGCCAGCAGTTTCCACGCGGAGACCCAGTACTTC. V and J are TRBV6-6 and TRBJ2-5; D is unclear. The ends were cut back, 4 bases at V and 5 bases at J, with 8 bases in the middle. Germline CDR1 reads MNHNY; CDR2 reads SVGAGI (reference sequence). The CDR3 totals 12 residues.

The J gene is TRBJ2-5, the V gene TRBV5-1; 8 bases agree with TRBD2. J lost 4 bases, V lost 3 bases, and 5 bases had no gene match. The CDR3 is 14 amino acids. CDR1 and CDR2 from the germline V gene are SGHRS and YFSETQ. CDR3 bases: TGCGCCAGCAGCTCTAGAGCGGGAGCAGAGACCCAGTACTTC. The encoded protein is CASSSRAGAETQYF.

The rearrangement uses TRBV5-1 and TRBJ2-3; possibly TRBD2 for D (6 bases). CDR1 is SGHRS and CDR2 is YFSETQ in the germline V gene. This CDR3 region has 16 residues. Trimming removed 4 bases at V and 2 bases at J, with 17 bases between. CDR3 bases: TGCGCCAGCAGCGGAGGGACTCCGGCTAACACAGATACGCAGTATTTT. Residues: CASSGGTPANTDTQYF.

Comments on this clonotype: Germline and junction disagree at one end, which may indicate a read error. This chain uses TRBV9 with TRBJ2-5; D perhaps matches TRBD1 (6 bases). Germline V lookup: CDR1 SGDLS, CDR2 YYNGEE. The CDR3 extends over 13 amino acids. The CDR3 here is CASSAGTTETKYF. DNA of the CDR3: TGTGCCAGCAGCGCCGGGACAACGGAGACCAAGTACTTC.

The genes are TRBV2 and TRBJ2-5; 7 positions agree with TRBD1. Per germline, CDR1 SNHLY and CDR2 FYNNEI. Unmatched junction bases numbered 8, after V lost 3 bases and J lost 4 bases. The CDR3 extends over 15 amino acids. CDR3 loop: CASSDSGGVRETQYF. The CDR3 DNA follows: TGTGCCAGCAGTGATTCAGGGGGAGTGCGAGAGACCCAGTACTTC.

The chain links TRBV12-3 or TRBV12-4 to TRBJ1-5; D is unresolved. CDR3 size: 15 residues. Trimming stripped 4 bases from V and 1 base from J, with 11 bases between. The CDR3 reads CASSSGSLSNQPQHF. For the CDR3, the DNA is TGTGCCAGCAGTTCAGGCAGTTTAAGCAATCAGCCCCAGCATTTT.

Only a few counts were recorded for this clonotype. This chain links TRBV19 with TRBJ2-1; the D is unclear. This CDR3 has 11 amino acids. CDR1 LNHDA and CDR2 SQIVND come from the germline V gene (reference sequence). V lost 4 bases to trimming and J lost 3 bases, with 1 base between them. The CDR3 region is CASSNYNEQFF. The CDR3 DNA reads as TGTGCCAGTAGTAACTACAATGAGCAGTTCTTC.

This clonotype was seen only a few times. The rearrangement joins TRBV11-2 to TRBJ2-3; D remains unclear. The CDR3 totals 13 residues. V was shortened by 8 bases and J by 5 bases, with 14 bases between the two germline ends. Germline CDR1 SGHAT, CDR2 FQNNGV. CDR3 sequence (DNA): TGTGCCAGCGGAAAAGGTCGCGGAGATACGCAGTATTTT. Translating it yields CASGKGRGDTQYF.

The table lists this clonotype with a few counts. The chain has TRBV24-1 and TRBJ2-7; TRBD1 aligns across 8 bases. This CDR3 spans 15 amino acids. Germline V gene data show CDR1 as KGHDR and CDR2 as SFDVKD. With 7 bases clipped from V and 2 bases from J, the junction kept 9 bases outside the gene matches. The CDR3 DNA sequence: TGTGCCACCAGCGACCCGGGACAGGAAGCCTACGAGCAGTACTTC. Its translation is CATSDPGQEAYEQYF.

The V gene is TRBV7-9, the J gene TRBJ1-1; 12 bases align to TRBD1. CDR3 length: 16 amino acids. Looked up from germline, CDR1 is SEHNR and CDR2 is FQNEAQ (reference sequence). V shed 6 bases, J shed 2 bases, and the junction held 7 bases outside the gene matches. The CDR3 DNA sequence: TGTGCCAGCAGTTCCGGGACAGGGGGCCGAAACACTGAAGCTTTCTTT. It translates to CASSSGTGGRNTEAFF.

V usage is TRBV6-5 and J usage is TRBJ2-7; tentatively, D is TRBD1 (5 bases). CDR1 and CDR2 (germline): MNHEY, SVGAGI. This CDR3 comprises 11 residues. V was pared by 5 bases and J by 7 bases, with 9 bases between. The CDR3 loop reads CASSNHREQYF. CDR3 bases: TGTGCCAGCAGTAACCACAGGGAGCAGTACTTC.

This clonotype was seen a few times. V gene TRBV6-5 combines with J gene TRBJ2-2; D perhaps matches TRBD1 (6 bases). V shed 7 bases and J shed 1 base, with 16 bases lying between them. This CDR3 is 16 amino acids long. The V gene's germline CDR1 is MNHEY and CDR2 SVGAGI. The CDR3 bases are TGTGCCAGCAAACAGACACCCAGGGGGAACACCGGGGAGCTGTTTTTT. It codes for CASKQTPRGNTGELFF.

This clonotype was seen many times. The CDR3 is CASSRDRGPYEQYF. The CDR3 DNA sequence: TGTGCCAGCAGCCGGGACAGGGGACCCTACGAGCAGTACTTC. The chain joins TRBV7-2 to TRBJ2-7, with 10 bases identical to TRBD1. The J segment lost 2 bases and the V segment lost 5 bases, leaving 3 bases of the junction unmatched. The CDR3 loop spans 14 amino acids. Germline V CDR1 and CDR2: SGHTA, FQGNSA.

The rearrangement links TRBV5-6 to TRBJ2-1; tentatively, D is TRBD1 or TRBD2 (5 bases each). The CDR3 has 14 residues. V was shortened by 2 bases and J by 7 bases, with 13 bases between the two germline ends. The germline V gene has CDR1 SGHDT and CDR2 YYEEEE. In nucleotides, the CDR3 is TGTGCCAGCAGCTTCGGGGCAGCTGAGAATGAGCAGTTCTTC. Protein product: CASSFGAAENEQFF.

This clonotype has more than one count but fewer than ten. In nucleotides, the CDR3 is TGCAGTGCTACGCAGGTGGTCTCATACGAGCAGTACTTC. As protein: CSATQVVSYEQYF. The chain combines TRBV20-1 with TRBJ2-7; D is unclear. Between the trimmed V and J ends, which lost 4 bases and 4 bases, there was a span of 14 bases. The CDR3 spans 13 residues. The V gene's germline CDR1 is DFQATT and CDR2 SNEGSKA (reference sequence).

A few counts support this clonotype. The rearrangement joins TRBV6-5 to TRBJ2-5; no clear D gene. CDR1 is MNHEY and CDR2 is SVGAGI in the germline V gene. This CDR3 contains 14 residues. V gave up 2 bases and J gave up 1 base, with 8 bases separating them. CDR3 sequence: CASSYAGPQETQYF. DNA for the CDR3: TGTGCCAGCAGTTACGCTGGGCCCCAAGAGACCCAGTACTTC.

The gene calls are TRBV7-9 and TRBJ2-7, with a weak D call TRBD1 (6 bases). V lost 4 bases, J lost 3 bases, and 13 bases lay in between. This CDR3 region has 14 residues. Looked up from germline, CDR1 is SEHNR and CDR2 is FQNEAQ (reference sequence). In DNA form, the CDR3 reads TGTGCCAGCAGCTGGGGTACAGGGTTCTACGAGCAGTACTTC. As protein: CASSWGTGFYEQYF.

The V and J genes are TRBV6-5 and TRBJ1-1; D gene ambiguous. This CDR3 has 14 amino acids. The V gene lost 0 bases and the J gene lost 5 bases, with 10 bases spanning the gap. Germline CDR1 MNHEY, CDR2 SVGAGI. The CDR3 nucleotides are TGTGCCAGCAGTTACTCGACTAGAGAAACTGAAGCTTTCTTT. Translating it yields CASSYSTRETEAFF.

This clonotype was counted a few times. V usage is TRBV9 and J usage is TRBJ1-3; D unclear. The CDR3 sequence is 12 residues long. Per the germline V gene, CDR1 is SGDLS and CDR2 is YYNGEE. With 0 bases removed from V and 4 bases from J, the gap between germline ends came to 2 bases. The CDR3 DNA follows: TGTGCCAGCAGCGTAGAAGGAAACACCATATATTTT. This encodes CASSVEGNTIYF.

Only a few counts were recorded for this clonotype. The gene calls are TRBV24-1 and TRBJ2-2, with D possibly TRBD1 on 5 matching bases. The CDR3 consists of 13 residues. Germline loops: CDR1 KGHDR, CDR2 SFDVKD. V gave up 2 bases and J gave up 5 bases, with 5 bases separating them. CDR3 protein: CATSDSGTGELFF. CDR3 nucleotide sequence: TGTGCCACCAGTGATTCAGGGACCGGGGAGCTGTTTTTT.

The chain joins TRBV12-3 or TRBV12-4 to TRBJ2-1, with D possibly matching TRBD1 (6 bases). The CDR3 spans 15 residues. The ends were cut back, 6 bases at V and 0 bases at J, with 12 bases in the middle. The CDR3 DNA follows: TGTGCCAGCAGATCAGGGGCTCTCTCCTACAATGAGCAGTTCTTC. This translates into CASRSGALSYNEQFF.

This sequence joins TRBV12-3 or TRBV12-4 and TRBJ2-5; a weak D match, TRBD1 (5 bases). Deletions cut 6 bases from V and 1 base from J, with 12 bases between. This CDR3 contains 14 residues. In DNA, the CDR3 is TGTGCCAGCAGGAAACAGGTTACCCAAGAGACCCAGTACTTC. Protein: CASRKQVTQETQYF.

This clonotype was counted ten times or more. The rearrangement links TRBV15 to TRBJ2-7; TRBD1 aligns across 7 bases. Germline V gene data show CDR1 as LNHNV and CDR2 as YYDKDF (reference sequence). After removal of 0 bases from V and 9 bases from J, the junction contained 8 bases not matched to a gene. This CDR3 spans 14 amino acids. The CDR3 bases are TGTGCCACCAGCAGAGATCGGGAACGGACAGGGCAGTACTTC. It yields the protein CATSRDRERTGQYF.

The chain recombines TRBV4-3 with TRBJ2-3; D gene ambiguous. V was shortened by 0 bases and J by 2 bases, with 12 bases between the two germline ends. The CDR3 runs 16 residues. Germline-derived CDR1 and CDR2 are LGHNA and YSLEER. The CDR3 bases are TGCGCCAGCAGCCAAGAAGGCCAGGTAGTCACAGATACGCAGTATTTT. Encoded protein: CASSQEGQVVTDTQYF.

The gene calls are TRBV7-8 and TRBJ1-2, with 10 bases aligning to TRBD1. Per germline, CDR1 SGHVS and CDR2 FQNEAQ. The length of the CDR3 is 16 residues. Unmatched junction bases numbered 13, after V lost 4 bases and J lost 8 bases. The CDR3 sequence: CASSWERTGGRTGYTF. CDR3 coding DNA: TGTGCCAGCAGCTGGGAGAGGACAGGGGGACGTACAGGCTACACCTTC.